The next 10 T cell receptor beta chains were all read from a single sample in a study of control samples from healthy donors and cancer patients. Clones were read by immunoSEQ multiplex PCR, and TCRdb kept only the in-frame ones, dropping some. Of about 85,000 clones detected, 85% to 90% appear once; the ten largest clones hold 7.5% to 8%. Specimen: blood. Every receptor here comes from an older woman in good health.

This clone was detected a few times. The V call is TRBV9, the J call TRBJ1-6; no firm D call. CDR3 length equals 15 residues. Germline V gene lookup returns CDR1 SGDLS and CDR2 YYNGEE. V was shortened by 3 bases and J by 4 bases, with 11 bases between the two germline ends. CDR3 sequence (DNA): TGTGCCAGCAGCGGGCCATTGACTTATAATTCACCCCTCCACTTT. Amino acids: CASSGPLTYNSPLHF. Full variable domain (rest looked up from reference TRBV9 and TRBJ1-6): DSGVTQTPKHLITATGQRVTLRCSPRSGDLSVYWYQQSLDQGLQFLIQYYNGEERAKGNILERFSAQQFPDLHSELNLSSLELGDSALYFCASSGPLTYNSPLHFGNGTRLTVT.

The genes are TRBV3-1 (or the pseudogene TRBV3-2) and TRBJ2-3; D ambiguous. V lost 4 bases to trimming and J lost 3 bases, with 5 bases between them. Germline CDR1 LGHDT, CDR2 YNNKEL (reference sequence). There are 12 residues in the CDR3. The CDR3, as DNA: TGTGCCAGCAGCCGGGGAACAGATACGCAGTATTTT. It specifies CASSRGTDTQYF.

V and J are TRBV18 and TRBJ2-3; 12 bases match TRBD2. CDR1 and CDR2 (germline): KGHSH, LQKENI. V shed 4 bases and J 8 bases; nucleotides not matched to a gene: 13. The CDR3 length is 17 residues. In nucleotides, the CDR3 is TGTGCCAGCTCACTAAACTCGGCTAGCGGGGGGGCCGGTACGCAGTATTTT. Amino acids: CASSLNSASGGAGTQYF.

The gene calls are TRBV10-2 and TRBJ2-1, with 11 bases lining up with TRBD2. The germline CDR1 and CDR2 sequences are WSHSY and SAAADI. V shed 6 bases, J shed 9 bases, and the junction held 10 bases outside the gene matches. This CDR3 has 15 amino acids. The CDR3 nucleotides read TGCGCCAGCAGGCTAGCGGGGGGCGACGGATCTGAGCAGTTCTTC. It is translated as CASRLAGGDGSEQFF.

The CDR3 loop reads CAWRGDRTRNEQFF. CDR3 nucleotide sequence: TGTGCCTGGAGGGGGGACAGAACCCGCAATGAGCAGTTCTTC. The chain links TRBV30 to TRBJ2-1; 7 nucleotides line up with TRBD1. The CDR3 runs to 14 residues. J lost 6 bases, V lost 3 bases, and 8 bases had no gene match. Germline lookup yields CDR1 GTSNPN and CDR2 SVGIG (reference sequence).

J is TRBJ1-4 and V is TRBV18; D gene ambiguous. This CDR3 is built from 14 residues. V gave up 6 bases and J gave up 8 bases, with 16 bases separating them. Germline V gene data show CDR1 as KGHSH and CDR2 as LQKENI. As DNA, the CDR3 is TGTGCCAGCTCTCAGATCCGGGCCGAGGAAAAACTGTTTTTT. This codes for CASSQIRAEEKLFF.

J is TRBJ1-1 and V is TRBV27; no definite D call. Per the germline V gene, CDR1 is MNHEY and CDR2 is SMNVEV (reference sequence). The CDR3 runs to 14 residues. V dropped 2 bases and J dropped 4 bases, with 11 bases sitting between them. The CDR3 sequence is CASSLNFGVTEAFF. Here the CDR3 DNA reads TGTGCCAGCAGTTTAAACTTTGGGGTCACTGAAGCTTTCTTT.

The rearrangement joins TRBV2 to TRBJ2-3, with 7 bases matching TRBD2. The germline V gene encodes CDR1 SNHLY and CDR2 FYNNEI. This CDR3 contains 14 residues. The J segment lost 4 bases and the V segment lost 7 bases, leaving 8 bases of the junction unmatched. CDR3 loop: CASKTGGYPDTQYF. The DNA for the CDR3 is TGTGCCAGCAAGACGGGGGGTTACCCAGATACGCAGTATTTT.

J is TRBJ1-5 and V is TRBV19; tentative D call: TRBD1 (6 bases). Trimming stripped 3 bases from V and 3 bases from J, with 9 bases between. This CDR3 is built from 14 residues. CDR1 LNHDA and CDR2 SQIVND come from the germline V gene (reference sequence). CDR3: CASSMGQFNQPQHF. DNA for the CDR3: TGTGCCAGTAGTATGGGACAATTCAATCAGCCCCAGCATTTT.

The chain carries TRBV24-1 and TRBJ2-2, with D uncertain. The germline V and J ends were trimmed by 4 bases and 4 bases, with 9 bases remaining between them. This CDR3 region has 14 residues. The germline gives CDR1 KGHDR, CDR2 SFDVKD. The CDR3 is CATSDRVSTGELFF. As DNA, the CDR3 is TGTGCCACCAGTGACCGAGTTAGCACCGGGGAGCTGTTTTTT.